This TCR beta chain was observed in a study of beta chain features in type 1 diabetes. Study observations and caveats: The study left unresolved whether HLA type influences TCRB rearrangement. In type 1 diabetes patients, VDJ junctions had fewer insertions; deletions at these junctions were more frequent.

With respect to this clone: The antigen is undetermined.

The V and J ends lost 4 bases and 2 bases, in that order; junction bases with no gene match: 7. Germline values: CDR1 SGHTS, CDR2 YDEGEE. The CDR3 sequence is 17 residues long. The entirety of the isolated RNA underwent reverse transcription, so expressed TCRB transcripts were sequenced. TCRdb's copy holds only in-frame clones and misses some; the assay was immunoSEQ multiplex PCR. The sample shows fewer than 900,000 clones, 15% to 20% of them seen only once. The chain recombines TRBV5-8 with TRBJ2-2, with 11 bases aligning to TRBD2. The clonotype was recovered from a woman under 30 in good health. The sample was naive CD4+ T cells from blood. CDR3 protein: CASSPGTSGSNTGELFF. CDR3 coding DNA: TGTGCCAGCAGCCCTGGGACTAGCGGTAGTAACACCGGGGAGCTGTTTTTT.